This TCR beta chain was identified during a study of control samples from healthy donors and cancer patients. TCRdb's table, derived via immunoSEQ multiplex PCR, lists solely in-frame clones and lacks some. This table has about 150,000 clones, around 90% appearing once. This CDR3 is built from 16 residues. Trimming shortened V by 7 bases and J by 6 bases, and 23 bases separated the two germline ends. Germline values: CDR1 MGHDK, CDR2 SYGVNS. Sequences were obtained from blood. The clonotype comes from a woman in her 30s in good health. The gene calls are TRBV25-1 and TRBJ2-3; weak D call: TRBD2 (6 bases). CDR3 DNA sequence: TGTGCCAGCACCCGGGAGCGGTCGTGGGGAATGGATACGCAGTATTTT. Translation: CASTRERSWGMDTQYF.